What follows are 10 T cell receptor beta chains derived from one specimen sequenced in a study of PD-L1 blockade in urothelial cancer. Libraries were prepared by immunoSEQ multiplex PCR; TCRdb keeps only in-frame clonotypes and omits some of them. Here the sample spans around 100,000 clones, over 75% being singletons. This sample's time point: pretreatment peripheral blood. The sequencing used PBMCs, collected around atezolizumab (anti-PD-L1) treatment. These receptor sequences come from a man aged 55 to 70 with urothelial cancer.

The rearrangement links TRBV6-6 to TRBJ1-5; possible D gene TRBD1, 6 bases. Trimming removed 7 bases at V and 0 bases at J, with 13 bases between. Germline-derived CDR1 and CDR2 are MNHNY and SVGAGI (reference sequence). The CDR3 sequence is 15 residues long. Here the CDR3 DNA reads TGTGCCAGCACCCCAACGGGACATAGCAATCAGCCCCAGCATTTT. This translates into CASTPTGHSNQPQHF.

The chain combines TRBV27 with TRBJ1-1; 7 positions match TRBD1. The length of the CDR3 is 13 residues. J gave up 1 base and V 6 bases, and 2 bases lay outside the gene matches. Germline values: CDR1 MNHEY, CDR2 SMNVEV (reference sequence). As DNA, the CDR3 is TGTGCCAGCAGACGACAGGGGAACACTGAAGCTTTCTTT. This translates into CASRRQGNTEAFF.

The V and J genes are TRBV4-2 and TRBJ2-3; TRBD2 matches 8 bases. V lost 5 bases and J lost 2; bases outside the gene matches: 9. CDR1 is LGHNA and CDR2 is YNFKEQ in the germline V gene. The length of the CDR3 is 16 residues. Here the CDR3 DNA reads TGTGCCAGCAGCTCGGGCGTAGCGGGGTTCACAGATACGCAGTATTTT. Translating gives CASSSGVAGFTDTQYF.

This clone was seen a single time. The chain carries TRBV5-5 and TRBJ2-3; unclear D gene. V dropped 1 base and J dropped 2 bases, with 5 bases sitting between them. CDR1 is SGHKS and CDR2 is YYEKEE in the germline V gene (reference sequence). The CDR3 has 13 amino acids. CDR3 sequence reads: CASSLSYTDTQYF. CDR3 nucleotides: TGTGCCAGCAGCTTGTCCTACACAGATACGCAGTATTTT. The variable domain in full, completed from reference TRBV5-5 and TRBJ2-3, reads DAGVTQSPTHLIKTRGQQVTLRCSPISGHKSVSWYQQVLGQGPQFIFQYYEKEERGRGNFPDRFSARQFPNYSSELNVNALLLGDSALYLCASSLSYTDTQYFGPGTRLTVL.

CDR3 nucleotide sequence: TGTGCCAGCAGTCCCTACGGGGTAAATACTGAAGCTTTCTTT. Translating gives CASSPYGVNTEAFF. The V and J genes are TRBV28 and TRBJ1-1; D remains unclear. Germline CDR1 and CDR2: MDHEN and SYDVKM. This CDR3 contains 14 residues. The germline V and J ends were trimmed by 5 bases and 5 bases, with 15 bases remaining between them.

The chain joins TRBV6-5 to TRBJ1-2; the match to TRBD1 covers 7 bases. Germline CDR1 reads MNHEY; CDR2 reads SVGAGI. Losses at the gene ends were 6 bases for V and 10 bases for J; bases not matched to a gene: 17. The CDR3 has 15 residues. The CDR3 sequence: CASRPRGQGDSDYTF. CDR3 DNA sequence: TGTGCCAGCAGACCCCGGGGGCAGGGGGACAGCGACTACACCTTC.

This chain links TRBV7-3 with TRBJ2-1; D ambiguous. CDR1 and CDR2 (germline): SGHTA, FQGTGA. The V end lost 5 bases, the J end lost 2 bases, and 7 bases lay between the germline ends. The CDR3 contains 13 residues. Written as DNA, the CDR3 is TGTGCCAGCAGCCCCCTCCCCTACAATGAGCAGTTCTTC. Translating gives CASSPLPYNEQFF.

The CDR3 sequence is CASSASGDQETQYF. The CDR3 coding sequence is TGTGCCAGCAGTGCTAGCGGGGACCAAGAGACCCAGTACTTC. The chain joins TRBV6-4 to TRBJ2-5, with 9 bases lining up with TRBD2. V lost 4 bases and J lost 0; bases outside the gene matches: 0. CDR1 MRHNA and CDR2 SNTAGT come from the germline V gene. CDR3 length: 14 amino acids.

V usage is TRBV6-5 and J usage is TRBJ2-7, with 11 nucleotides matching TRBD1. The J segment lost 5 bases and the V segment lost 6 bases, leaving 6 bases of the junction unmatched. This CDR3 comprises 14 residues. CDR1 and CDR2 (germline): MNHEY, SVGAGI. CDR3 sequence (DNA): TGTGCCAGCAGCCCGGGACAGGGGGTGAACGAGCAGTACTTC. Its protein is CASSPGQGVNEQYF.

This sequence joins TRBV2 and TRBJ2-5, with 7 bases matching TRBD2. This CDR3 region has 15 residues. Germline CDR1 SNHLY, CDR2 FYNNEI. Trimming removed 7 bases from V and 6 bases from J; junction bases left unmatched: 14. The CDR3 sequence is CASTGEAGDPKTQYF. Here the CDR3 DNA reads TGTGCCAGCACGGGAGAGGCGGGAGATCCGAAGACCCAGTACTTC.